Within the sample, the clone carrying this TCR beta chain is large. Its antigen is still unknown. One junction end disagrees with the germline gene, perhaps due to a read error. The data were taken from a study of tissue T cells after allogeneic stem cell transplantation. Study at large: Several unmodified and three CD34-selected T-cell-depleted grafts went to graft-versus-host disease patients. Samples with visible lymphocytes on H&E were prioritized for sequencing. Study results and limitations: In patients and mice, blood and spleen missed much of tissue repertoire. Anatomically similar tissues had similar TCR repertoires within each patient.

Sequencing was performed with immunoSEQ multiplex PCR; in TCRdb, only in-frame clones are kept and a portion is missing. Of around 3,000 clones in the sample, 62% were seen once. This research-autopsy study prospectively enrolled adult allogeneic hematopoietic cell transplant recipients with steroid-refractory graft-versus-host disease. The CDR3 runs 11 residues. CDR1 and CDR2 from the germline V gene are MNHEY and SVGEGT. Sequencing used ascending colon tissue, obtained at autopsy. The V gene is TRBV6-2 or TRBV6-3, the J gene TRBJ2-5; no firm D call. The TCR sequence derives from a male patient older than 55 with steroid-refractory graft-versus-host disease after an allogeneic stem cell transplant. The T cells may come from the graft donor. The CDR3 here is CASSDSGTQYF. CDR3 DNA sequence: TGTGCCAGCAGTGACTCCGGGACCCAGTACTTC.